Sequencing of this T cell receptor beta chain was carried out in a study of T cell repertoires in cytomegalovirus infection. Study-wide context: An indication of both CMV infection and matching HLA type came from public TCR beta signatures.

In the case of this clonotype: The antigen remains unidentified.

Study-wide points: HLA-C-restricted TCR beta clonotypes specific for CMV led the ex vivo response.

MiXCR was run by TCRdb on the reads, yielding one entry per CDR3 protein. The sample consists of about 150,000 distinct CDR3 sequences, around 30% of them appearing once. Germline V lookup: CDR1 SGHNT, CDR2 YYREEE (reference sequence). Trimming left V 0 bases short and J 6 bases short, with 12 bases between. This CDR3 has 14 amino acids. The chain has TRBV5-4 and TRBJ1-2; a possible D gene is TRBD1 (6 bases). This clonotype was obtained from a human donor in good health (CMV status not recorded). Some clones in this sample may be carry-over from other donors' samples. The sequencing used CD8+ T cells from cultured PBMCs, collected from culture after CMV antigen stimulation. The CDR3 region has the DNA TGTGCCAGCAGCTTGGCTGGGGGGGGCGATGGCTACACCTTC. Protein product: CASSLAGGGDGYTF. The full variable domain, completed using reference TRBV5-4 and TRBJ1-2, is ETGVTQSPTHLIKTRGQQVTLRCSSQSGHNTVSWYQQALGQGPQFIFQYYREEENGRGNFPPRFSGLQFPNYSSELNVNALELDDSALYLCASSLAGGGDGYTFGSGTRLTVV.